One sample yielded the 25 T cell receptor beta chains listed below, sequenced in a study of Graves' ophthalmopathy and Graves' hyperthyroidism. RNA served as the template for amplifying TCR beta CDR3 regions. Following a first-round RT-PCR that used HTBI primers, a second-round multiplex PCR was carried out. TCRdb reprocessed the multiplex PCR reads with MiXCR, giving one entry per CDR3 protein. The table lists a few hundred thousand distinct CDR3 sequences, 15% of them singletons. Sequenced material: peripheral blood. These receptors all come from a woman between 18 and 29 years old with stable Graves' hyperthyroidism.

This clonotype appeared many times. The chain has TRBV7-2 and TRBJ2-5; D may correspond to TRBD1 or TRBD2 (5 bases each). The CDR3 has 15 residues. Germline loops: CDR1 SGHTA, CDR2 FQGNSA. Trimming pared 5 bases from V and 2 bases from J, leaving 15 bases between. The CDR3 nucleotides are TGTGCCAGCAGCCCGGGGCCTGGGGTACAAGAGACCCAGTACTTC. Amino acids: CASSPGPGVQETQYF.

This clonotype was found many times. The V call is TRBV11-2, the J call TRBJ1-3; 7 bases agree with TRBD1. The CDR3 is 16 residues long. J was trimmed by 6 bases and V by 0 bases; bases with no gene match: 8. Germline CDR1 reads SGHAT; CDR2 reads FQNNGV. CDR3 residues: CASSLDRTGASNTIYF. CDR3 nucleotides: TGTGCCAGCAGCTTAGATCGGACAGGAGCCTCAAACACCATATATTTT.

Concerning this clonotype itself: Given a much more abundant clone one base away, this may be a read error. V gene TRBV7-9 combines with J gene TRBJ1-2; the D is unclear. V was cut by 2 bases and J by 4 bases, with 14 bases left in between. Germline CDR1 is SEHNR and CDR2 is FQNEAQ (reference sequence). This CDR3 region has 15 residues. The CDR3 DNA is TGTGCCAGCAGCTTATTCCCGGAGAGATCCTATGGCTACACCTTC. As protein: CASSLFPERSYGYTF.

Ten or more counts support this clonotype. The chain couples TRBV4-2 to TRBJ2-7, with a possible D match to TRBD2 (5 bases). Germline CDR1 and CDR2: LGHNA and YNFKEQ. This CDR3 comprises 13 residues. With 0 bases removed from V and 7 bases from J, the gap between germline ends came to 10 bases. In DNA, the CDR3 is TGTGCCAGCAGCCAAGATCCAGACTATGAGCAGTACTTC. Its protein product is CASSQDPDYEQYF.

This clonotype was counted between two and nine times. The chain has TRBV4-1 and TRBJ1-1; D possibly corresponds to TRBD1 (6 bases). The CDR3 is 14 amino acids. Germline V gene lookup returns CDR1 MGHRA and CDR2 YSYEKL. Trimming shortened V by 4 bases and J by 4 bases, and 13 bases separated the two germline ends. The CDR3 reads CASSRTARGTEAFF. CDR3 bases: TGCGCCAGCAGCCGGACAGCTCGGGGCACTGAAGCTTTCTTT.

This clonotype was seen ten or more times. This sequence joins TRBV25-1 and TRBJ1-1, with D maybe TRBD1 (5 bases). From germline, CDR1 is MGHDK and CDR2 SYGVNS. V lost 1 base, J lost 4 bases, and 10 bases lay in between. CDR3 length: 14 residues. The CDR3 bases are TGTGCCAGCAGTGAATCCCGGGGGTGCACTGAAGCTTTCTTT. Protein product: CASSESRGCTEAFF.

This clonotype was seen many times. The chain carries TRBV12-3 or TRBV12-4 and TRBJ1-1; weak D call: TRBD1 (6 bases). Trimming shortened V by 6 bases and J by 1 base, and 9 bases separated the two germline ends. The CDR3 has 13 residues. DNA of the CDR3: TGTGCCAGCAGAACGACAGGGAACACTGAAGCTTTCTTT. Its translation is CASRTTGNTEAFF.

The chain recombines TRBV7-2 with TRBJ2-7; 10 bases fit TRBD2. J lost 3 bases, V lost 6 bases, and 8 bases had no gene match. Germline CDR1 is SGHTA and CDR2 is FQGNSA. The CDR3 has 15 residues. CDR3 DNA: TGTGCCAGCAGTCCCACTAGCGGGGAGTTCTACGAGCAGTACTTC. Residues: CASSPTSGEFYEQYF.

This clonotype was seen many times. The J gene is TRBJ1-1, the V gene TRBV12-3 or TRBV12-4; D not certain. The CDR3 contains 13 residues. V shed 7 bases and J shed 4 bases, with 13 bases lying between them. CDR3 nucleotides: TGTGCCAGCAACCTCGGGGAGGGCACTGAAGCTTTCTTT. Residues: CASNLGEGTEAFF.

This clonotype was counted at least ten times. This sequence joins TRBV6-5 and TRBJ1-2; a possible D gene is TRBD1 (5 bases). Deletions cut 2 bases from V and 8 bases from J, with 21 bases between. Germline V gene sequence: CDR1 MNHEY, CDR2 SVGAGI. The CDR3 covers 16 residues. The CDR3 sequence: CASSYASLPGGKGYTF. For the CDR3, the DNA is TGTGCCAGCAGTTACGCTTCGCTCCCGGGGGGGAAGGGCTACACCTTC.

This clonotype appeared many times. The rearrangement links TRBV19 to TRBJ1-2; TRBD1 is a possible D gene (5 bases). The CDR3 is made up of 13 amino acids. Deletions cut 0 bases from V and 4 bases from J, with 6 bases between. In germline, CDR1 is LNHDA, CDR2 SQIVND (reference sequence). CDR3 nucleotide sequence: TGTGCCAGTAGTATAGAGGGGGTCTATGGCTACACCTTC. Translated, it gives CASSIEGVYGYTF.

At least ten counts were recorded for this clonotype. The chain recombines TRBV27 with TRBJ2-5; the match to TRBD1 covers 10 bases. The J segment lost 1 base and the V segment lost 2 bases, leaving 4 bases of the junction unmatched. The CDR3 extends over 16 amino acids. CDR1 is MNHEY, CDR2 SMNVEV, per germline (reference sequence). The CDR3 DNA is TGTGCCAGCAGTTTAGGGGGGACAGGGGTCCAAGAGACCCAGTACTTC. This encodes CASSLGGTGVQETQYF.

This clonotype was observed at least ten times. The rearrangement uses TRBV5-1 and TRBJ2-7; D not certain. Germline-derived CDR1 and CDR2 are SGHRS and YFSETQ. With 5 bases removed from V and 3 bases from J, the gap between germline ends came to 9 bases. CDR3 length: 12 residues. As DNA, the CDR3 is TGCGCCAGCAGGGCTGACAACTACGAGCAGTACTTC. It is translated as CASRADNYEQYF.

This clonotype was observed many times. The CDR3 coding sequence is TGTGCCAGCAGCTTAGAGCCGAGGACCTACGAGCAGTACTTC. Protein sequence: CASSLEPRTYEQYF. The genes are TRBV7-9 and TRBJ2-7; D ambiguous. The CDR3 is 14 residues long. V dropped 1 base and J dropped 2 bases, with 9 bases sitting between them. Germline V gives CDR1 SEHNR, CDR2 FQNEAQ (reference sequence).

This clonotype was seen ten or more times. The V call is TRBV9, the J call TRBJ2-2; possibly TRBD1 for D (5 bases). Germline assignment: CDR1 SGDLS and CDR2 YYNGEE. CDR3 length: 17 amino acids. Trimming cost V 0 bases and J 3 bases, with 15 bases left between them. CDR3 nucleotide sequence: TGTGCCAGCAGCGTAGCTGCTAGGGGCCTCGACACCGGGGAGCTGTTTTTT. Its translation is CASSVAARGLDTGELFF.

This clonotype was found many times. CDR3 region: CASSLYGMGQGGHEQYF. Here the CDR3 DNA reads TGTGCCAGCAGCCTTTACGGAATGGGACAGGGAGGGCACGAGCAGTACTTC. The V gene is TRBV6-1, the J gene TRBJ2-7, with 9 bases aligning to TRBD1. This CDR3 is 17 amino acids long. Germline V gene lookup returns CDR1 MNHNS and CDR2 SASEGT. Trimming removed 6 bases from V and 5 bases from J; junction bases left unmatched: 17.

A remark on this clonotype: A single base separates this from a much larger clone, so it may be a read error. For the CDR3, the DNA is TGTGCCAGCCTATTATCCTCGACTGGCACCGGGGAGCTGTGTTTT. The encoded protein is CASLLSSTGTGELCF. This chain joins TRBV5-5 and TRBJ2-2; tentative D call: TRBD2 (5 bases). This CDR3 is built from 15 residues. CDR1 is SGHKS, CDR2 YYEKEE, per germline (reference sequence).

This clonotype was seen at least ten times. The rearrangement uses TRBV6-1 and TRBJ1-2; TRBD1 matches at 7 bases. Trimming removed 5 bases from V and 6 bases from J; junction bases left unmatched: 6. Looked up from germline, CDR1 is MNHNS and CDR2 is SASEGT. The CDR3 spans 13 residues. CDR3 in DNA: TGTGCCAGCAGTCTTACAGGGGAAGATGGCTACACCTTC. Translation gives CASSLTGEDGYTF.

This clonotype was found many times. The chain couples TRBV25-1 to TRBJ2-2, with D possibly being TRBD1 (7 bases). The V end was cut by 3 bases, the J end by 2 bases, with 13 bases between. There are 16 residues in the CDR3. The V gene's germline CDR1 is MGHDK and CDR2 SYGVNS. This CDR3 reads CASSDGGQLNTGELFF. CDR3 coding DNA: TGTGCCAGCAGTGACGGGGGACAGCTTAACACCGGGGAGCTGTTTTTT.

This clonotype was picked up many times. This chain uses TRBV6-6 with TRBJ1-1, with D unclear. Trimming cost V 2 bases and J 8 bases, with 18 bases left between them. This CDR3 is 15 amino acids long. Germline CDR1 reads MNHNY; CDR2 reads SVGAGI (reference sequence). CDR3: CASSYEGWEATEAFF. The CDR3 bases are TGTGCCAGCAGTTACGAAGGGTGGGAGGCTACCGAAGCTTTCTTT.

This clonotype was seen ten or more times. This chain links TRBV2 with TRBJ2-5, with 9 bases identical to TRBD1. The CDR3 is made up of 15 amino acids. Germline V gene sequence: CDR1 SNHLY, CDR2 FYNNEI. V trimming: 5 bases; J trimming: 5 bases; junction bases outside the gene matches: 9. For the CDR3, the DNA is TGTGCCAGCAGTCTAGACAGGGGGTCTGGGGAGACCCAGTACTTC. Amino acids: CASSLDRGSGETQYF. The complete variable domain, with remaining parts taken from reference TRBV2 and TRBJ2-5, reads EPEVTQTPSHQVTQMGQEVILRCVPISNHLYFYWYRQILGQKVEFLVSFYNNEISEKSEIFDDQFSVERPDGSNFTLKIRSTKLEDSAMYFCASSLDRGSGETQYFGPGTRLLVL.

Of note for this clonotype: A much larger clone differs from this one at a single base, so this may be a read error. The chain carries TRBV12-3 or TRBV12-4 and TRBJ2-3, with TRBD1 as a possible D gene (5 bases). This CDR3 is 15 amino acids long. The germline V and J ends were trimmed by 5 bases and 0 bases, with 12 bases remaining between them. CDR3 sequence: CASSLDISSTDTQYF. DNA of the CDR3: TGTGCCAGCAGTCTGGACATCTCTAGCACAGATACGCAGTATTTT.

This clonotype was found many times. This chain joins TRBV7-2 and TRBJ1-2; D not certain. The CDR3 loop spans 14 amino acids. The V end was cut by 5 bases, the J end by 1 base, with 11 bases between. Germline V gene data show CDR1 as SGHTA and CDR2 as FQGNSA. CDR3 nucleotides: TGTGCCAGCAGCCCAGCGATTCTTAACTATGGCTACACCTTC. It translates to CASSPAILNYGYTF.

The CDR3 here is CASSPSHQNKETQYF. In nucleotides, the CDR3 is TGTGCCAGCTCCCCTAGCCACCAAAACAAAGAGACCCAGTACTTC. The J gene is TRBJ2-5, the V gene TRBV18, with D possibly being TRBD2 (5 bases). V was clipped by 6 bases and J by 3 bases, with 17 bases between them. Germline V gives CDR1 KGHSH, CDR2 LQKENI. CDR3 length: 15 residues.

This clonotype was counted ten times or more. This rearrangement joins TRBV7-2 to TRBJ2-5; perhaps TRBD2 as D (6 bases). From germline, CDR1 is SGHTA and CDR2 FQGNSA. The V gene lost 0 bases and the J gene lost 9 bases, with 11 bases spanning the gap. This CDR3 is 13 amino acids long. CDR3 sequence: CASSLAGGGAQYF. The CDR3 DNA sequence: TGTGCCAGCAGCTTAGCGGGGGGTGGGGCCCAGTACTTC. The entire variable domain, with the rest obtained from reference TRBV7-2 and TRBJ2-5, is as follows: GAGVSQSPSNKVTEKGKDVELRCDPISGHTALYWYRQSLGQGLEFLIYFQGNSAPDKSGLPSDRFSAERTGGSVSTLTIQRTQQEDSAVYLCASSLAGGGAQYFGPGTRLLVL.